This T cell receptor beta chain came from a study of regulatory T cells in long-lasting Graves disease. The study, taken as a whole, reports: Patients with persistent disease showed a bias toward TRBV28, TRBJ1-2 and TRBJ2-5.

Details on this clonotype: As yet, its antigen is unknown.

The CDR3 is made up of 14 amino acids. V was shortened by 3 bases and J by 4 bases, with 12 bases between the two germline ends. Construction of the TCR beta libraries employed iRepertoire HTBI primers in conjunction with Arm-PCR of CDR3 regions. In the authors' methods: Identification across samples found about 61 TRBV and about 15 TRBJ segments. TCRdb called the multiplex PCR reads again in MiXCR, with one record for every CDR3 protein. The authors' filters were not applied to this entry. This sample yields a few hundred thousand distinct CDR3 sequences, of which 15% to 20% are seen a single time; 20% belongs to the top ten. Time point specified: newly diagnosed GD, antithyroid drugs for less than 3 months. Scientists built the TCR library using RNA that was extracted from PBMCs. The data were also submitted as part of a second study, on T cells in Graves' hyperthyroidism and ophthalmopathy. That source notes: In blood, most of the thyroid clonotypes expanded above 0.001 were also present.

This rearrangement joins TRBV12-3 or TRBV12-4 to TRBJ1-2; D remains unclear. This specimen consisted of peripheral blood mononuclear cells (PBMCs), obtained at new diagnosis, from a patient treated with antithyroid drugs. This TCR was recovered from a woman between 18 and 30 years old with Graves disease. CDR3 region: CASSFAPEGYGYTF. For the CDR3, the DNA is TGTGCCAGCAGTTTTGCCCCGGAGGGCTATGGCTACACCTTC.